Given below is one T cell receptor beta chain in context. Libraries were prepared by immunoSEQ multiplex PCR; TCRdb keeps only in-frame clonotypes and omits some of them. The table lists roughly 66,000 clones, around 90% of them singletons, with over 9.5% in the top ten. Germline trimming cut 0 bases from V and 7 bases from J; bases unmatched to any gene: 15. Germline values: CDR1 SGHDN, CDR2 FVKESK. This CDR3 contains 19 residues. This specimen comes from a study of Tregs in tolerant kidney transplant recipients. This receptor was taken from a human donor who received a combined kidney and bone marrow transplant. The V gene is TRBV14, the J gene TRBJ2-2; TRBD2 matches 9 bases. The source material was CD8+ T cells from blood, sampled before the transplant. As DNA, the CDR3 is TGTGCCAGCAGCCAAGATGCGGCAGCGGGGGGCCGGAGGATCGGGGAGCTGTTTTTT. Its protein is CASSQDAAAGGRRIGELFF. The variable domain in full, completed from reference TRBV14 and TRBJ2-2, reads EAGVTQFPSHSVIEKGQTVTLRCDPISGHDNLYWYRRVMGKEIKFLLHFVKESKQDESGMPNNRFLAERTGGTYSTLKVQPAELEDSGVYFCASSQDAAAGGRRIGELFFGEGSRLTVL.